These T cell receptor beta chains were read from a single sample in a study of cytomegalovirus exposure and HLA in healthy donors. Here immunoSEQ multiplex PCR was the method, and the copy in TCRdb shows in-frame clones only, minus some. This sample has 100,000 to 150,000 clones, with under 85% found just once. Sequenced material: PBMCs. The receptors were sampled from a woman in her fifties or sixties in good health and CMV-seropositive. The CDR3 runs from the conserved cysteine through the conserved F or W. Each record gives: J gene, V gene, D gene, CDR3 length, clone size, CDR3 protein, CDR3 DNA. The D gene is left open where the match is weak. Only part of the rows carry a size: once, few, many, or a class if the clone is expanded.

J gene: TRBJ1-4; V gene: TRBV7-9; D gene: TRBD1; CDR3 length: 13; clone size: -; CDR3 protein: CASSSGGFEKLFF; CDR3 DNA: TGTGCCAGCAGCTCAGGGGGTTTTGAAAAACTGTTTTTT
J gene: TRBJ2-6; V gene: TRBV5-1; D gene: -; CDR3 length: 15; clone size: -; CDR3 protein: CASSGGASGANVLTF; CDR3 DNA: TGCGCCAGCAGCGGGGGGGCCTCTGGGGCCAACGTCCTGACTTTC
J gene: TRBJ1-4; V gene: TRBV19; D gene: -; CDR3 length: 13; clone size: -; CDR3 protein: CASTQGNNEKLFF; CDR3 DNA: TGTGCCAGTACGCAGGGTAATAATGAAAAACTGTTTTTT
J gene: TRBJ2-3; V gene: TRBV7-6; D gene: TRBD2; CDR3 length: 16; clone size: -; CDR3 protein: CASSWRTGAGGDTQYF; CDR3 DNA: TGTGCCAGCAGCTGGCGAACGGGAGCGGGAGGAGATACGCAGTATTTT
J gene: TRBJ2-3; V gene: TRBV10-3; D gene: TRBD1; CDR3 length: 13; clone size: few; CDR3 protein: CAIRTGETDTQYF; CDR3 DNA: TGTGCCATCCGGACAGGGGAAACAGATACGCAGTATTTT
J gene: TRBJ1-4; V gene: TRBV19; D gene: TRBD1; CDR3 length: 13; clone size: -; CDR3 protein: CASWDRAGEKLFF; CDR3 DNA: TGTGCCAGTTGGGACAGGGCCGGTGAAAAACTGTTTTTT
J gene: TRBJ1-5; V gene: TRBV2; D gene: TRBD1; CDR3 length: 15; clone size: -; CDR3 protein: CASSEGQGAYQPQHF; CDR3 DNA: TGTGCCAGCAGTGAAGGACAGGGTGCCTATCAGCCCCAGCATTTT
J gene: TRBJ1-1; V gene: TRBV5-1; D gene: -; CDR3 length: 14; clone size: -; CDR3 protein: CASSLARGNTEAFF; CDR3 DNA: TGCGCCAGCAGCTTGGCCAGGGGGAACACTGAAGCTTTCTTT
J gene: TRBJ1-1; V gene: TRBV28; D gene: -; CDR3 length: 16; clone size: -; CDR3 protein: CASSSRTRLSGTQAFF; CDR3 DNA: TGTGCCAGCAGTTCTCGCACCAGACTTTCCGGGACTCAAGCTTTCTTT
J gene: TRBJ2-1; V gene: TRBV5-5; D gene: TRBD1; CDR3 length: 15; clone size: -; CDR3 protein: CASSSQGQGHNEQFF; CDR3 DNA: TGTGCCAGCAGCTCACAAGGACAGGGCCACAATGAGCAGTTCTTC
J gene: TRBJ2-3; V gene: TRBV9; D gene: TRBD2; CDR3 length: 17; clone size: -; CDR3 protein: CASSPGGGGTATDTQYF; CDR3 DNA: TGTGCCAGCAGCCCCGGCGGCGGGGGGACCGCCACAGATACGCAGTATTTT
J gene: TRBJ2-1; V gene: TRBV9; D gene: -; CDR3 length: 17; clone size: -; CDR3 protein: CASSVVPGGGTYNEQFF; CDR3 DNA: TGTGCCAGCAGCGTAGTTCCGGGCGGGGGCACCTACAATGAGCAGTTCTTC
J gene: TRBJ2-7; V gene: TRBV5-1; D gene: -; CDR3 length: 15; clone size: -; CDR3 protein: CASSSPDAGSYEQYF; CDR3 DNA: TGCGCCAGCAGCTCTCCAGATGCGGGGTCGTACGAGCAGTACTTC
J gene: TRBJ2-7; V gene: TRBV7-2; D gene: TRBD1; CDR3 length: 15; clone size: -; CDR3 protein: CASSSWTGGAYEQYF; CDR3 DNA: TGTGCCAGCAGCTCCTGGACAGGGGGCGCGTACGAGCAGTACTTC
J gene: TRBJ1-2; V gene: TRBV5-8; D gene: -; CDR3 length: 13; clone size: -; CDR3 protein: CASSLQVYYGYTF; CDR3 DNA: TGTGCCAGCAGCTTGCAGGTCTACTATGGCTACACCTTC
J gene: TRBJ2-5; V gene: TRBV10-3; D gene: -; CDR3 length: 13; clone size: -; CDR3 protein: CAISERGQETQYF; CDR3 DNA: TGTGCCATCAGTGAGCGAGGGCAAGAGACCCAGTACTTC
J gene: TRBJ2-6; V gene: TRBV6-1; D gene: TRBD1; CDR3 length: 15; clone size: -; CDR3 protein: CASTGTGDGANVLTF; CDR3 DNA: TGTGCCAGCACCGGGACAGGGGACGGGGCCAACGTCCTGACTTTC
J gene: TRBJ2-1; V gene: TRBV28; D gene: TRBD2; CDR3 length: 15; clone size: -; CDR3 protein: CASRISGGSYNEQFF; CDR3 DNA: TGTGCCAGCAGGATAAGCGGGGGGTCCTACAATGAGCAGTTCTTC
J gene: TRBJ2-3; V gene: TRBV11-2; D gene: -; CDR3 length: 16; clone size: -; CDR3 protein: CASSQALVGYTDTQYF; CDR3 DNA: TGTGCCAGCAGCCAAGCATTAGTCGGTTACACAGATACGCAGTATTTT
J gene: TRBJ2-3; V gene: TRBV5-1; D gene: TRBD1; CDR3 length: 15; clone size: -; CDR3 protein: CASRQGGMSTDTQYF; CDR3 DNA: TGCGCCAGCAGACAGGGGGGCATGAGCACAGATACGCAGTATTTT
J gene: TRBJ2-7; V gene: TRBV7-9; D gene: -; CDR3 length: 15; clone size: -; CDR3 protein: CASSSDRGSPLEQYF; CDR3 DNA: TGTGCCAGCAGCTCGGACAGAGGATCTCCTCTGGAGCAGTACTTC
J gene: TRBJ2-7; V gene: TRBV28; D gene: TRBD1; CDR3 length: 14; clone size: -; CDR3 protein: CASSPGQAPYEQYF; CDR3 DNA: TGTGCCAGCAGTCCAGGACAGGCCCCCTACGAGCAGTACTTC
J gene: TRBJ1-5; V gene: TRBV18; D gene: TRBD1; CDR3 length: 15; clone size: -; CDR3 protein: CASSPQGQGYQPQHF; CDR3 DNA: TGTGCCAGCTCACCACAGGGACAGGGATATCAGCCCCAGCATTTT
J gene: TRBJ1-4; V gene: TRBV7-9; D gene: -; CDR3 length: 14; clone size: -; CDR3 protein: CASSDTGYNEKLFF; CDR3 DNA: TGTGCCAGCAGCGATACAGGGTATAATGAAAAACTGTTTTTT
J gene: TRBJ1-2; V gene: TRBV6-5; D gene: -; CDR3 length: 13; clone size: -; CDR3 protein: CASTIGRDYGYTF; CDR3 DNA: TGTGCCAGCACAATTGGGCGAGACTATGGCTACACCTTC
J gene: TRBJ1-2; V gene: TRBV14; D gene: -; CDR3 length: 18; clone size: -; CDR3 protein: CASSQDIGGAIGNYGYTF; CDR3 DNA: TGTGCCAGCAGCCAAGATATAGGTGGGGCGATAGGTAACTATGGCTACACCTTC
J gene: TRBJ2-7; V gene: TRBV4-2; D gene: TRBD2; CDR3 length: 16; clone size: -; CDR3 protein: CASSQDASGAVYEQYF; CDR3 DNA: TGTGCCAGCAGCCAAGATGCTAGCGGGGCCGTCTACGAGCAGTACTTC
J gene: TRBJ1-6; V gene: TRBV9; D gene: TRBD1; CDR3 length: 15; clone size: few; CDR3 protein: CASSFGQGYNSPLHF; CDR3 DNA: TGTGCCAGCAGCTTCGGACAGGGGTATAATTCACCCCTCCACTTT
J gene: TRBJ2-7; V gene: TRBV7-6; D gene: -; CDR3 length: 13; clone size: -; CDR3 protein: CASSLGLVDEQYF; CDR3 DNA: TGTGCCAGCAGCTTAGGGCTAGTCGACGAGCAGTACTTC
J gene: TRBJ1-1; V gene: TRBV14; D gene: TRBD1; CDR3 length: 16; clone size: once; CDR3 protein: CASSQFWTGLRSEAFF; CDR3 DNA: TGTGCCAGCAGCCAATTTTGGACAGGACTGAGGTCTGAAGCTTTCTTT
J gene: TRBJ1-2; V gene: TRBV2; D gene: -; CDR3 length: 13; clone size: -; CDR3 protein: CASRPTGPYGYTF; CDR3 DNA: TGTGCCAGCAGGCCGACAGGACCCTATGGCTACACCTTC
J gene: TRBJ1-4; V gene: TRBV2; D gene: TRBD1; CDR3 length: 14; clone size: -; CDR3 protein: CASSSGQGNEKLFF; CDR3 DNA: TGTGCCAGCAGCTCGGGACAGGGTAATGAAAAACTGTTTTTT
J gene: TRBJ2-7; V gene: TRBV10-3; D gene: -; CDR3 length: 14; clone size: few; CDR3 protein: CAIRETGVSYEQYF; CDR3 DNA: TGTGCCATCAGAGAGACAGGCGTCTCCTACGAGCAGTACTTC
J gene: TRBJ2-5; V gene: TRBV7-2; D gene: -; CDR3 length: 14; clone size: -; CDR3 protein: CASRARAVQETQYF; CDR3 DNA: TGTGCCAGCAGAGCAAGAGCCGTCCAAGAGACCCAGTACTTC
J gene: TRBJ2-6; V gene: TRBV10-3; D gene: -; CDR3 length: 17; clone size: -; CDR3 protein: CAITPGTESSGANVLTF; CDR3 DNA: TGTGCCATCACCCCCGGGACTGAGAGCTCTGGGGCCAACGTCCTGACTTTC
J gene: TRBJ2-3; V gene: TRBV29-1; D gene: -; CDR3 length: 14; clone size: -; CDR3 protein: CSVEGPGGTDTQYF; CDR3 DNA: TGCAGCGTTGAAGGTCCGGGGGGCACAGATACGCAGTATTTT
J gene: TRBJ1-2; V gene: TRBV29-1; D gene: -; CDR3 length: 11; clone size: -; CDR3 protein: CSVPGRSGYTF; CDR3 DNA: TGCAGCGTGCCCGGGAGGAGTGGCTACACCTTC
J gene: TRBJ2-3; V gene: TRBV5-1; D gene: TRBD1; CDR3 length: 16; clone size: -; CDR3 protein: CASSLGQGVYTDTQYF; CDR3 DNA: TGCGCCAGCAGCTTGGGGCAGGGGGTATACACAGATACGCAGTATTTT
J gene: TRBJ2-1; V gene: TRBV5-8; D gene: TRBD1; CDR3 length: 16; clone size: -; CDR3 protein: CASSARQGEGDNEQFF; CDR3 DNA: TGTGCCAGCAGCGCCCGACAGGGTGAGGGAGATAATGAGCAGTTCTTC
J gene: TRBJ1-2; V gene: TRBV2; D gene: TRBD1; CDR3 length: 16; clone size: -; CDR3 protein: CASSERGDRGGYGYTF; CDR3 DNA: TGTGCCAGCAGTGAAAGGGGGGACAGGGGGGGTTATGGCTACACCTTC
J gene: TRBJ2-5; V gene: TRBV5-1; D gene: TRBD2; CDR3 length: 18; clone size: few; CDR3 protein: CASSSEGASGGAVKTQYF; CDR3 DNA: TGCGCCAGCAGCTCGGAGGGGGCTAGCGGGGGGGCCGTGAAGACCCAGTACTTC
J gene: TRBJ1-3; V gene: TRBV10-1; D gene: -; CDR3 length: 13; clone size: -; CDR3 protein: CASSAGTGNTIYF; CDR3 DNA: TGCGCCAGCAGCGCAGGGACTGGAAACACCATATATTTT
J gene: TRBJ2-3; V gene: TRBV4-2; D gene: -; CDR3 length: 14; clone size: -; CDR3 protein: CASSPRVQTDTQYF; CDR3 DNA: TGTGCCAGCAGCCCAAGAGTACAGACAGATACGCAGTATTTT
J gene: TRBJ2-1; V gene: TRBV4-1; D gene: TRBD1; CDR3 length: 19; clone size: few; CDR3 protein: CASSQDLSRLGQGGNEQFF; CDR3 DNA: TGCGCCAGCAGCCAAGACCTCAGTAGGCTGGGACAGGGGGGAAATGAGCAGTTCTTC
J gene: TRBJ1-2; V gene: TRBV7-9; D gene: -; CDR3 length: 13; clone size: -; CDR3 protein: CASSFVPGYGYTF; CDR3 DNA: TGTGCCAGCAGCTTCGTACCGGGCTATGGCTACACCTTC
J gene: TRBJ2-5; V gene: TRBV6-1; D gene: TRBD2; CDR3 length: 11; clone size: few; CDR3 protein: CATGTRETQYF; CDR3 DNA: TGTGCCACCGGGACTAGGGAGACCCAGTACTTC
J gene: TRBJ2-7; V gene: TRBV10-2; D gene: -; CDR3 length: 12; clone size: -; CDR3 protein: CASSESAREQYF; CDR3 DNA: TGCGCCAGCAGTGAGTCCGCGAGAGAGCAGTACTTC
J gene: TRBJ1-4; V gene: TRBV6-5; D gene: -; CDR3 length: 15; clone size: -; CDR3 protein: CASGPKGQFGEKLFF; CDR3 DNA: TGTGCCAGCGGCCCGAAAGGACAGTTTGGTGAAAAACTGTTTTTT
J gene: TRBJ2-7; V gene: TRBV6-6; D gene: TRBD1; CDR3 length: 15; clone size: few; CDR3 protein: CASSYSIGGPREQYF; CDR3 DNA: TGTGCCAGCAGTTACTCGATAGGGGGCCCAAGGGAGCAGTACTTC
J gene: TRBJ2-7; V gene: TRBV18; D gene: -; CDR3 length: 15; clone size: -; CDR3 protein: CASSPAGQGIYEQYF; CDR3 DNA: TGTGCCAGCTCACCTGCCGGGCAGGGAATCTACGAGCAGTACTTC
J gene: TRBJ1-5; V gene: TRBV28; D gene: -; CDR3 length: 12; clone size: few; CDR3 protein: CASSLGGQPQHF; CDR3 DNA: TGTGCCAGCAGTTTAGGAGGTCAGCCCCAGCATTTT
J gene: TRBJ2-7; V gene: TRBV19; D gene: TRBD1; CDR3 length: 14; clone size: -; CDR3 protein: CASRATGGSYEQYF; CDR3 DNA: TGTGCCAGTAGGGCGACAGGGGGATCCTACGAGCAGTACTTC
J gene: TRBJ1-2; V gene: TRBV27; D gene: -; CDR3 length: 13; clone size: -; CDR3 protein: CASRRWEDYGYTF; CDR3 DNA: TGTGCCAGCAGACGATGGGAGGACTATGGCTACACCTTC